These 15 T cell receptor beta chains were all obtained from the same sample, sequenced in a study of shared clonotypes between healthy human individuals. Here immunoSEQ multiplex PCR was the method, and the copy in TCRdb shows in-frame clones only, minus some. In the table there are 2 million to 2.5 million clones, approximately 93% of which are singletons. Sequencing used naive CD4+ T cells from PBMCs. Subset in this sample: CD45RA+ positively selected. The receptors originated from a man aged 18-30 years in good health. Some clones in this sample may be carry-over from other donors' samples.

The chain joins TRBV30 to TRBJ2-1; D possibly corresponds to TRBD1 (6 bases). The CDR3 has 15 residues. The V end lost 0 bases, the J end lost 6 bases, and 15 bases lay between the germline ends. The germline CDR1 and CDR2 sequences are GTSNPN and SVGIG (reference sequence). The CDR3 region is CAWSVTGMQFNEQFF. The CDR3 coding sequence is TGTGCCTGGAGTGTAACAGGGATGCAGTTCAATGAGCAGTTCTTC.

This chain links TRBV27 with TRBJ1-5, with D perhaps TRBD1 (6 bases). This CDR3 comprises 18 residues. Germline lookup yields CDR1 MNHEY and CDR2 SMNVEV (reference sequence). The V and J ends lost 9 bases and 3 bases respectively, with 27 bases between them. The CDR3 reads CASSPGTPISLNNQPQHF. CDR3 in DNA: TGTGCCAGTTCCCCCGGGACACCCATTTCTCTAAACAATCAGCCCCAGCATTTT.

The V call is TRBV5-1, the J call TRBJ2-1; 13 bases are shared with TRBD2. Looked up from germline, CDR1 is SGHRS and CDR2 is YFSETQ. This CDR3 is built from 14 residues. The V segment lost 2 bases and the J segment 15 bases; nucleotides outside the gene matches: 8. CDR3 nucleotides: TGCGCCAGCAGCTTACCCGGGACTAGCGGGAAGTGGTTCTTC. Translated, it gives CASSLPGTSGKWFF.

The V gene is TRBV6-5, the J gene TRBJ2-1; TRBD2 agrees at 11 bases. V was clipped by 6 bases and J by 12 bases; unmatched bases: 7. CDR1 is MNHEY, CDR2 SVGAGI, per germline. The CDR3 loop spans 13 amino acids. The CDR3 region has the DNA TGTGCCAGCAGCATTGCCCTAGCGGGAGGGCAGTTCTTC. Translated: CASSIALAGGQFF.

On this clone itself: Other DNA sequences in the sample encode the same CDR3. This chain joins TRBV19 and TRBJ1-1; D is perhaps TRBD1 (5 bases). The V gene lost 3 bases and the J gene lost 1 base, with 9 bases spanning the gap. Germline V CDR1 and CDR2: LNHDA, SQIVND (reference sequence). The length of the CDR3 is 14 residues. The CDR3 loop reads CASSIQGGNTEAFF. The CDR3 bases are TGTGCCAGTAGTATCCAGGGAGGGAACACTGAAGCTTTCTTT. Supplemented by reference TRBV19 and TRBJ1-1, the full variable domain reads DGGITQSPKYLFRKEGQNVTLSCEQNLNHDAMYWYRQDPGQGLRLIYYSQIVNDFQKGDIAEGYSVSREKKESFPLTVTSAQKNPTAFYLCASSIQGGNTEAFFGQGTRLTVV.

This chain joins TRBV28 and TRBJ1-2; D is unresolved. CDR1 is MDHEN and CDR2 is SYDVKM in the germline V gene. The V end was cut by 1 base, the J end by 7 bases, with 16 bases between. The CDR3 has 15 amino acids. The CDR3 DNA follows: TGTGCCAGCAGTTTATTGGTCCCACCGGCGGGTGGCTACACCTTC. Amino acids: CASSLLVPPAGGYTF.

The rearrangement uses TRBV7-9 and TRBJ2-1; possibly TRBD1 for D (5 bases). Trimming removed 6 bases from V and 7 bases from J, with 16 bases in between. The CDR3 is 14 residues long. From germline, CDR1 is SEHNR and CDR2 FQNEAQ (reference sequence). The CDR3 DNA sequence: TGTGCCAGCAGTCTGGACCCCAGGGTAAATGAGCAGTTCTTC. Encoded protein: CASSLDPRVNEQFF. The entire variable domain, with the rest obtained from reference TRBV7-9 and TRBJ2-1, is as follows: DTGVSQNPRHKITKRGQNVTFRCDPISEHNRLYWYRQTLGQGPEFLTYFQNEAQLEKSRLLSDRFSAERPKGSFSTLEIQRTEQGDSAMYLCASSLDPRVNEQFFGPGTRLTVL.

V gene TRBV15 combines with J gene TRBJ2-3; maybe TRBD2 (6 bases). Trimming stripped 1 base from V and 4 bases from J, with 12 bases between. The CDR3 is 15 amino acids. Looked up from germline, CDR1 is LNHNV and CDR2 is YYDKDF (reference sequence). This chain's CDR3 is CATSRAEGRADTQYF. CDR3 DNA sequence: TGTGCCACCAGCAGAGCGGAGGGGCGCGCAGATACGCAGTATTTT.

Of note for this clone: Other DNA sequences within the sample encode an identical CDR3. The CDR3 reads CASSLNTGELFF. The CDR3 DNA is TGTGCCAGCAGCCTGAACACCGGGGAGCTGTTTTTT. The genes are TRBV5-4 and TRBJ2-2; D unclear. The V gene's germline CDR1 is SGHNT and CDR2 YYREEE (reference sequence). The ends were cut back, 4 bases at V and 1 base at J, with 2 bases in the middle. CDR3 size: 12 residues. Supplemented by reference TRBV5-4 and TRBJ2-2, the full variable domain reads ETGVTQSPTHLIKTRGQQVTLRCSSQSGHNTVSWYQQALGQGPQFIFQYYREEENGRGNFPPRFSGLQFPNYSSELNVNALELDDSALYLCASSLNTGELFFGEGSRLTVL.

The CDR3 protein is CASNPFALHSNQPQHF. The CDR3 DNA sequence: TGTGCCAGCAACCCTTTTGCCCTTCATAGCAATCAGCCCCAGCATTTT. This sequence joins TRBV27 and TRBJ1-5, with D hard to call. The CDR3 spans 16 residues. V gave up 7 bases and J gave up 0 bases, with 16 bases separating them. Germline-derived CDR1 and CDR2 are MNHEY and SMNVEV (reference sequence).

J is TRBJ2-1 and V is TRBV4-1; 10 bases fit TRBD2. The CDR3 runs 15 residues. The germline V gene encodes CDR1 MGHRA and CDR2 YSYEKL. V dropped 6 bases and J dropped 4; count of bases not matched to a gene: 6. This chain's CDR3 is CASSQLAGIYNEQFF. The CDR3 nucleotides read TGCGCCAGCAGTCAACTAGCGGGGATATACAATGAGCAGTTCTTC.

The chain carries TRBV19 and TRBJ1-4, with 9 bases aligning to TRBD1. With V trimmed by 10 bases and J by 7 bases, 10 bases remained unmatched. Germline CDR1 and CDR2: LNHDA and SQIVND (reference sequence). The CDR3 contains 14 residues. The CDR3 loop reads CAIGSGTGREKLFF. In DNA, the CDR3 is TGTGCCATCGGATCGGGGACAGGGCGTGAAAAACTGTTTTTT. The variable domain in full, completed from reference TRBV19 and TRBJ1-4, reads DGGITQSPKYLFRKEGQNVTLSCEQNLNHDAMYWYRQDPGQGLRLIYYSQIVNDFQKGDIAEGYSVSREKKESFPLTVTSAQKNPTAFYLCAIGSGTGREKLFFGSGTQLSVL.

The chain links TRBV10-3 to TRBJ2-1; D is possibly TRBD1 (6 bases). The germline V and J ends were trimmed by 9 bases and 2 bases, with 14 bases remaining between them. From germline, CDR1 is ENHRY and CDR2 SYGVKD. This CDR3 contains 14 residues. CDR3: CAIRTVPPYNEQFF. The CDR3 nucleotides read TGTGCCATAAGGACAGTCCCGCCCTACAATGAGCAGTTCTTC.

The J gene is TRBJ1-4, the V gene TRBV5-6, with D tentatively TRBD1 (5 bases). The CDR3 spans 15 residues. The germline V gene encodes CDR1 SGHDT and CDR2 YYEEEE. Trimming stripped 2 bases from V and 5 bases from J, with 13 bases between. DNA of the CDR3: TGTGCCAGCAGCTTCGGTGGGACGGGCAATGAAAAACTGTTTTTT. This encodes CASSFGGTGNEKLFF.

Concerning this clone: This CDR3 is also generated by other DNA sequences in the sample. This chain connects TRBV2 to TRBJ2-5; unclear D gene. Germline V gene lookup returns CDR1 SNHLY and CDR2 FYNNEI. The CDR3 runs 11 residues. V was clipped by 6 bases and J by 2 bases, with 4 bases between them. Here the CDR3 reads CASSPQETQYF. The CDR3 DNA reads TGTGCCAGCAGCCCTCAAGAGACCCAGTACTTC.